These 27 T cell receptor beta chains were all obtained from the same sample, sequenced in a study of blood T cells in healthy people across ages. Then a second PCR, running roughly 7 to 11 cycles, was carried out with a sample-barcoded 5' primer and a J-beta primer mix. Using its own MiXCR run on the 5' RACE reads, TCRdb lists one record per CDR3 protein. The repertoire holds 1.5 million to 2 million distinct CDR3 sequences, with almost 35% as singletons. Source material: blood. These receptors all come from a woman aged 25 to 39 in good health.

The V and J genes are TRBV12-3 or TRBV12-4 and TRBJ2-2; 11 bases map to TRBD2. V gave up 6 bases and J gave up 0 bases; unmatched junction bases: 9. The CDR3 sequence is 18 residues long. CDR3 amino acids: CASSPFPGLAANTGELFF. CDR3 bases: TGTGCCAGCAGCCCCTTTCCGGGACTAGCGGCGAACACCGGGGAGCTGTTTTTT.

This rearrangement joins TRBV7-6 to TRBJ2-5; tentatively, D is TRBD1 or TRBD2 (6 bases each). CDR3 length: 17 residues. Germline V gene sequence: CDR1 SGHVS, CDR2 FNYEAQ. Between the trimmed V and J ends, which lost 2 bases and 2 bases, there was a span of 18 bases. In DNA, the CDR3 is TGTGCCAGCAGCTTAAGTGGGGGGCAGCCACCACAAGAGACCCAGTACTTC. This sequence encodes CASSLSGGQPPQETQYF.

This clonotype was picked up a small number of times. The gene calls are TRBV9 and TRBJ2-3; D is unclear. CDR3 length: 15 amino acids. The germline V gene encodes CDR1 SGDLS and CDR2 YYNGEE. V was shortened by 3 bases and J by 2 bases, with 13 bases between the two germline ends. Here the CDR3 reads CASSAEGTITDTQYF. The CDR3 DNA reads as TGTGCCAGCAGCGCGGAAGGCACTATCACAGATACGCAGTATTTT.

This clonotype was detected a few times. The genes are TRBV12-3 or TRBV12-4 and TRBJ2-1; TRBD1 aligns across 7 bases. The trim removed 6 bases at V and 4 bases at J, leaving 9 bases unmatched. CDR3 length: 15 residues. CDR3 in amino acids: CASSPPGQIYNEQFF. The CDR3 bases are TGTGCCAGCAGCCCACCGGGACAGATATACAATGAGCAGTTCTTC.

The rearrangement uses TRBV20-1 and TRBJ2-3; TRBD2 aligns across 9 bases. Trimming removed 1 base from V and 5 bases from J; junction bases left unmatched: 7. Germline V lookup: CDR1 DFQATT, CDR2 SNEGSKA (reference sequence). CDR3 length equals 15 residues. In DNA, the CDR3 is TGCAGTGCTAGAGGATCTAGCGGGAATGAAGATACGCAGTATTTT. Translated: CSARGSSGNEDTQYF.

The chain has TRBV7-6 and TRBJ1-2, with 10 bases fitting TRBD1. CDR1 SGHVS and CDR2 FNYEAQ come from the germline V gene. The CDR3 has 15 residues. V gave up 2 bases and J gave up 8 bases; unmatched junction bases: 8. The CDR3 DNA follows: TGTGCCAGCAGCTTAAAACCGGGACAGGGGAGCGGCTACACCTTC. The encoded protein is CASSLKPGQGSGYTF.

This clonotype was observed a few times. V gene TRBV5-1 combines with J gene TRBJ1-1, with D perhaps TRBD1 (5 bases). Germline V CDR1 and CDR2: SGHRS, YFSETQ. V was cut by 5 bases and J by 5 bases, with 16 bases left in between. The CDR3 runs 14 residues. CDR3 protein: CASRAGSGGTEAFF. In DNA form, the CDR3 reads TGCGCCAGCAGAGCCGGGTCGGGGGGGACTGAAGCTTTCTTT.

This clonotype was detected only a few times. J is TRBJ2-7 and V is TRBV5-1; 14 bases line up with TRBD2. The CDR3 covers 18 residues. The germline gives CDR1 SGHRS, CDR2 YFSETQ. Trimming cost V 1 base and J 4 bases; bases outside gene matches: 10. CDR3 in amino acids: CASSLRGGLAGDRYEQYF. The CDR3 DNA sequence: TGCGCCAGCAGCTTGAGGGGGGGACTAGCGGGAGATCGGTACGAGCAGTACTTC.

J is TRBJ2-7 and V is TRBV7-2; 7 nucleotides align to TRBD2. This CDR3 comprises 15 residues. V was clipped by 5 bases and J by 2 bases; unmatched bases: 9. The germline CDR1 and CDR2 sequences are SGHTA and FQGNSA. CDR3 DNA sequence: TGTGCCAGCAGCCCCCTCCAGCGGGGACCCTACGAGCAGTACTTC. Translation gives CASSPLQRGPYEQYF.

J is TRBJ1-1 and V is TRBV2, with D uncertain. CDR1 SNHLY and CDR2 FYNNEI come from the germline V gene. Trimming shortened V by 5 bases and J by 3 bases, and 19 bases separated the two germline ends. This CDR3 contains 16 residues. The CDR3 is CASSSSREKGDTEAFF. The CDR3 nucleotides read TGTGCCAGCAGTAGTAGCCGGGAGAAGGGCGACACTGAAGCTTTCTTT. Filled out from reference TRBV2 and TRBJ1-1, the complete variable domain reads EPEVTQTPSHQVTQMGQEVILRCVPISNHLYFYWYRQILGQKVEFLVSFYNNEISEKSEIFDDQFSVERPDGSNFTLKIRSTKLEDSAMYFCASSSSREKGDTEAFFGQGTRLTVV.

The chain joins TRBV9 to TRBJ2-3; 7 bases map to TRBD1. This CDR3 contains 18 residues. The J segment lost 2 bases and the V segment lost 4 bases, leaving 16 bases of the junction unmatched. In germline, CDR1 is SGDLS, CDR2 YYNGEE. The CDR3 coding sequence is TGTGCCAGCAGCCGTACGACAGGGAAGTACCTGGTCACAGATACGCAGTATTTT. Residues: CASSRTTGKYLVTDTQYF.

With respect to this clonotype: The junction shows a germline mismatch at one end, possibly a read error. This chain uses TRBV7-9 with TRBJ1-4; D perhaps matches TRBD1 (5 bases). Germline V gene sequence: CDR1 SEHNR, CDR2 FQNEAQ (reference sequence). The CDR3 sequence is 13 residues long. CDR3 sequence: CATPGGTNEKRFF. CDR3 DNA: TGTGCCACCCCCGGGGGAACTAATGAAAAACGGTTTTTT.

This clonotype was observed many times. V and J are TRBV29-1 and TRBJ2-3; 9 positions match TRBD2. The length of the CDR3 is 14 residues. Germline V gene sequence: CDR1 SQVTM, CDR2 ANQGSEA. The ends lost 7 bases at V and 0 bases at J; junction bases unmatched: 5. DNA for the CDR3: TGCAGCGGTGCTAGCGGGGACAGCACAGATACGCAGTATTTT. Translated: CSGASGDSTDTQYF.

Remarks on this clonotype: The junction departs from the called germline gene at one end, perhaps through a read error. V and J are TRBV2 and TRBJ1-5; the D is unclear. This CDR3 comprises 14 residues. Germline-derived CDR1 and CDR2 are SNHLY and FYNNEI. The CDR3 DNA is TGTGCCAGCAGTGAAAGTGAGGGATATCAACCCCAGCATTTT. This codes for CASSESEGYQPQHF.

The rearrangement joins TRBV12-5 to TRBJ2-5; D is unclear. The length of the CDR3 is 15 residues. From germline, CDR1 is LGHNT and CDR2 FRNRAP. The V end lost 0 bases, the J end lost 0 bases, and 8 bases lay between the germline ends. Here the CDR3 reads CASGLVGGNQETQYF. CDR3 in DNA: TGTGCTAGTGGTTTGGTAGGCGGCAACCAAGAGACCCAGTACTTC. The full variable domain, completed using reference TRBV12-5 and TRBJ2-5, is DARVTQTPRHKVTEMGQEVTMRCQPILGHNTVFWYRQTMMQGLELLAYFRNRAPLDDSGMPKDRFSAEMPDATLATLKIQPSEPRDSAVYFCASGLVGGNQETQYFGPGTRLLVL.

In its sample, this clonotype was seen a few times. The gene calls are TRBV9 and TRBJ1-1; D is uncertain. From germline, CDR1 is SGDLS and CDR2 YYNGEE. The CDR3 is made up of 14 amino acids. V lost 3 bases to trimming and J lost 3 bases, with 12 bases between them. The CDR3 coding sequence is TGTGCCAGCAGCGCCGACAACCGGGACACTGAAGCTTTCTTT. Amino acid sequence: CASSADNRDTEAFF.

The chain uses TRBV20-1 and TRBJ2-2; 11 nucleotides line up with TRBD1. Trimming removed 6 bases from V and 4 bases from J; junction bases left unmatched: 7. CDR3 length: 15 residues. Germline V gene data show CDR1 as DFQATT and CDR2 as SNEGSKA (reference sequence). This CDR3 reads CSAPDRGRGTGELFF. As DNA, the CDR3 is TGCAGTGCCCCGGACAGGGGGCGCGGCACCGGGGAGCTGTTTTTT.

The rearrangement uses TRBV28 and TRBJ2-7; TRBD2 agrees at 11 bases. CDR1 is MDHEN, CDR2 SYDVKM, per germline. V dropped 5 bases and J dropped 3; count of bases not matched to a gene: 12. The CDR3 extends over 17 amino acids. This chain's CDR3 is CASSTNQLAGAYYEQYF. In DNA, the CDR3 is TGTGCCAGCAGTACTAATCAACTAGCGGGAGCCTACTACGAGCAGTACTTC.

This sequence joins TRBV5-1 and TRBJ2-5; D ambiguous. CDR1 is SGHRS, CDR2 YFSETQ, per germline. The ends were cut back, 0 bases at V and 1 base at J, with 7 bases in the middle. The CDR3 has 14 residues. The CDR3 protein is CASSLEAVQETQYF. For the CDR3, the DNA is TGCGCCAGCAGCTTGGAGGCAGTCCAAGAGACCCAGTACTTC.

The chain is built from TRBV5-5 and TRBJ2-5; perhaps TRBD1 as D (7 bases). The DNA end is a closer match to TRBJ2-7, so the J assignment may be wrong. CDR1 and CDR2 (germline): SGHKS, YYEKEE (reference sequence). The CDR3 consists of 14 residues. The CDR3 sequence: CASSLRDSHYEQYF. As DNA, the CDR3 is TGTGCCAGTAGTCTGCGGGACAGCCACTACGAGCAGTACTTC.

This clonotype was seen a handful of times. The V gene is TRBV2, the J gene TRBJ2-5; a weak D match, TRBD2 (6 bases). Germline CDR1 is SNHLY and CDR2 is FYNNEI. This CDR3 region has 14 residues. The CDR3 DNA follows: TGTGCAACCGGTGGGCGGGACCCCCAAGAGACCCAGTACTTC. Its translation: CATGGRDPQETQYF.

The genes are TRBV28 and TRBJ2-5; 8 bases are shared with TRBD1. Germline CDR1 MDHEN, CDR2 SYDVKM. The CDR3 has 15 residues. V was clipped by 6 bases and J by 7 bases; unmatched bases: 13. The CDR3 nucleotides read TGTGCCAGCAGGACTCCCCTCGGGACAGGCGGGACCCAGTACTTC. Amino acids: CASRTPLGTGGTQYF.

The chain combines TRBV2 with TRBJ2-5; 13 bases fit TRBD2. Trimming at V came to 7 bases and at J to 3 bases, leaving 8 bases not matched to a gene. Germline V gene lookup returns CDR1 SNHLY and CDR2 FYNNEI. The CDR3 sequence is 16 residues long. CDR3 DNA: TGTGCCAGCACAAGGACTAGCGGGAGTTTTAAAGAGACCCAGTACTTC. Protein: CASTRTSGSFKETQYF.

In its sample, this clonotype was seen many times. This rearrangement joins TRBV7-2 to TRBJ2-7; TRBD2 matches 9 bases. The CDR3 loop spans 15 amino acids. Germline V lookup: CDR1 SGHTA, CDR2 FQGNSA. Trimming at V came to 5 bases and at J to 4 bases, leaving 9 bases not matched to a gene. CDR3 amino acids: CASSPVGTSYYEQYF. CDR3 coding DNA: TGTGCCAGCAGCCCAGTAGGGACTAGCTATTACGAGCAGTACTTC.

This clonotype has more than one count but fewer than ten. This rearrangement joins TRBV29-1 to TRBJ1-5; possible D gene TRBD1, 6 bases. Trimming cost V 3 bases and J 0 bases, with 21 bases left between them. There are 18 residues in the CDR3. Germline CDR1 and CDR2: SQVTM and ANQGSEA. CDR3 DNA: TGCAGCGTTGAGAGAGACGGGACACAAACTTATAGCAATCAGCCCCAGCATTTT. It yields the protein CSVERDGTQTYSNQPQHF.

This rearrangement joins TRBV5-1 to TRBJ1-6; D might be TRBD1 (6 bases). CDR3 length: 14 residues. In germline, CDR1 is SGHRS, CDR2 YFSETQ. Trimming removed 0 bases from V and 8 bases from J, with 9 bases in between. The CDR3 region is CASSLDWTDSPLHF. For the CDR3, the DNA is TGCGCCAGCAGCTTGGATTGGACAGATTCACCCCTCCACTTT.

This clonotype appeared many times. The V call is TRBV29-1, the J call TRBJ2-1; 8 positions match TRBD2. Trimming at V came to 5 bases and at J to 10 bases, leaving 10 bases not matched to a gene. Germline CDR1 reads SQVTM; CDR2 reads ANQGSEA. This CDR3 is built from 13 residues. The CDR3 sequence is CSVSSGGRREQFF. In nucleotides, the CDR3 is TGCAGCGTTTCGTCGGGAGGGCGACGGGAGCAGTTCTTC.